This T cell receptor (beta chain) was captured by sequencing in a study of T cells in Graves' hyperthyroidism and ophthalmopathy. The table lists this clonotype with many counts. RNA transcripts yielded amplified TCR beta CDR3 regions. The study used the HTBI primer set for a first-round RT-PCR of the TCR CDR3. Each CDR3 protein gets one entry after TCRdb re-called the multiplex PCR reads with MiXCR. The table has approximately 640,000 distinct CDR3 sequences, 40% to 55% seen once. After removal of 3 bases from V and 5 bases from J, the junction contained 6 bases not matched to a gene. Germline CDR1 SQVTM, CDR2 ANQGSEA. The CDR3 length is 14 residues.

The chain joins TRBV29-1 to TRBJ2-7; the match to TRBD2 covers 11 bases. Sequencing input: peripheral blood or thyroid tissue (not recorded which). The origin of this receptor is an adult man with Graves' disease, either hyperthyroidism or ophthalmopathy (not recorded which). CDR3 sequence reads: CSVDITSGGHEQYF. CDR3 bases: TGCAGCGTTGACATCACTAGCGGGGGCCACGAGCAGTACTTC.